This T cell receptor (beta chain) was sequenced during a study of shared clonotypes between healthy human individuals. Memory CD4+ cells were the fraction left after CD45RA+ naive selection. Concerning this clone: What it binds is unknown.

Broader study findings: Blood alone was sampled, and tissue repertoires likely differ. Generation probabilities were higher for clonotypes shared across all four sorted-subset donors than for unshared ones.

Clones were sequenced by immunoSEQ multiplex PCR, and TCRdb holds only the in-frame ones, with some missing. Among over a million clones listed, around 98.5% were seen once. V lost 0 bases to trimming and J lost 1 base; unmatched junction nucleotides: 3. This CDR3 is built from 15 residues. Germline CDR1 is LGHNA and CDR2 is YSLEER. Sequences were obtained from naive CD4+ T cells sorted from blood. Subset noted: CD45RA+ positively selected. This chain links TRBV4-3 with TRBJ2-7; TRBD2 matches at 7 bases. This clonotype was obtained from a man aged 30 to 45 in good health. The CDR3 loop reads CASSQDTSASYEQYF. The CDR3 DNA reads TGCGCCAGCAGCCAAGATACTAGCGCATCCTACGAGCAGTACTTC.